Presented here are 21 T cell receptor beta chains from one specimen sequenced in a study of cytomegalovirus exposure and HLA in healthy donors. The PCR ran on 60 Vbeta and 13 Jbeta primers. TCRdb's table, derived via immunoSEQ multiplex PCR, lists solely in-frame clones and lacks some. The sample has about 120,000 clones, 81% seen once. The source material was PBMCs. These receptors originate from a woman between 25 and 40 years old in good health and CMV-seronegative.

The gene calls are TRBV9 and TRBJ2-5; D is perhaps TRBD2 (6 bases). Per germline, CDR1 SGDLS and CDR2 YYNGEE. The CDR3 loop spans 15 amino acids. Trimming took off 3 bases at V and 2 bases at J, with 14 bases between the two ends. CDR3 bases: TGTGCCAGCAGCGCCGATCCTAGCGTACAAGAGACCCAGTACTTC. Translated: CASSADPSVQETQYF.

V usage is TRBV10-3 and J usage is TRBJ2-4, with 7 bases lining up with TRBD1. The V gene end was trimmed by 9 bases and the J gene end by 8 bases; junction bases not matched to a gene: 7. CDR1 ENHRY and CDR2 SYGVKD come from the germline V gene. This CDR3 spans 12 amino acids. CDR3: CAISGQGDIQYF. The CDR3 DNA reads as TGTGCCATTTCGGGGCAGGGGGACATTCAGTACTTC.

The V and J genes are TRBV27 and TRBJ1-1; D ambiguous. V gave up 0 bases and J gave up 5 bases, with 10 bases separating them. The germline V gene has CDR1 MNHEY and CDR2 SMNVEV (reference sequence). This CDR3 region has 14 residues. CDR3 residues: CASSLSRGTTEAFF. The CDR3 DNA reads TGTGCCAGCAGTTTATCCAGAGGTACGACTGAAGCTTTCTTT.

The chain recombines TRBV7-9 with TRBJ1-1, with 7 bases aligning to TRBD1. The CDR3 spans 15 residues. Germline CDR1 and CDR2: SEHNR and FQNEAQ (reference sequence). After removal of 5 bases from V and 4 bases from J, the junction contained 10 bases not matched to a gene. CDR3 DNA: TGTGCCAGCAGCGTAACAGGGGTTTGGGGCACTGAAGCTTTCTTT. It translates to CASSVTGVWGTEAFF.

The V and J genes are TRBV10-3 and TRBJ2-3; D perhaps matches TRBD1 (5 bases). Germline values: CDR1 ENHRY, CDR2 SYGVKD. CDR3 size: 15 residues. The V and J ends lost 2 bases and 7 bases respectively, with 16 bases between them. The CDR3 loop is CAISEGSDKINTQYF. CDR3 bases: TGTGCCATCAGTGAGGGGTCGGACAAGATTAATACGCAGTATTTT.

The V call is TRBV5-1, the J call TRBJ2-1; TRBD2 agrees at 10 bases. Looked up from germline, CDR1 is SGHRS and CDR2 is YFSETQ. The CDR3 covers 16 residues. J was trimmed by 8 bases and V by 2 bases; bases with no gene match: 10. CDR3 residues: CASSLRTSGDNHEQFF. As DNA, the CDR3 is TGCGCCAGCAGCTTACGGACTAGCGGAGACAACCATGAGCAGTTCTTC.

This chain joins TRBV5-1 and TRBJ2-5; D is perhaps TRBD2 (5 bases). The CDR3 has 14 residues. The ends were cut back, 4 bases at V and 4 bases at J, with 14 bases in the middle. CDR1 is SGHRS, CDR2 YFSETQ, per germline. CDR3 protein: CASSAQAVVETQYF. In DNA form, the CDR3 reads TGCGCCAGCAGCGCCCAAGCGGTGGTAGAGACCCAGTACTTC.

This CDR3 reads CASSFDSYTGELFF. The CDR3 region has the DNA TGTGCCAGCAGCTTTGACAGCTACACCGGGGAGCTGTTTTTT. The rearrangement links TRBV7-2 to TRBJ2-2, with D possibly matching TRBD1 (5 bases). CDR1 and CDR2 (germline): SGHTA, FQGNSA. The CDR3 runs to 14 residues. V was cut by 3 bases and J by 3 bases, with 8 bases left in between.

This clone showed up just a few times. The chain carries TRBV4-1 and TRBJ2-2, with TRBD2 identical over 11 bases. CDR3 length: 16 amino acids. Germline V lookup: CDR1 MGHRA, CDR2 YSYEKL. The ends lost 1 base at V and 3 bases at J; junction bases unmatched: 1. The CDR3, as DNA: TGCGCCAGCAGCCAAGTACTAGCGGGAGACACCGGGGAGCTGTTTTTT. This codes for CASSQVLAGDTGELFF.

The rearrangement links TRBV7-8 to TRBJ2-5; maybe TRBD1 (5 bases). The DNA end lines up better with TRBJ2-7; the J call may be wrong. The CDR3 is 13 amino acids. Germline CDR1 reads SGHVS; CDR2 reads FQNEAQ. CDR3 sequence reads: CASSPDRYYEQYF. The CDR3 bases are TGTGCCAGCAGCCCAGACAGATATTACGAGCAGTACTTC.

The sample holds one count of this clone. The gene calls are TRBV7-9 and TRBJ2-2, with D tentatively TRBD2 (6 bases). Germline-derived CDR1 and CDR2 are SEHNR and FQNEAQ (reference sequence). The V end was cut by 1 base, the J end by 1 base, with 7 bases between. The length of the CDR3 is 15 residues. The CDR3 loop is CASSLVSGNTGELFF. The CDR3 region has the DNA TGTGCCAGCAGCTTAGTTAGCGGGAACACCGGGGAGCTGTTTTTT.

This clone was counted once. The chain employs TRBV28 and TRBJ2-7, with 8 bases aligning to TRBD2. Germline CDR1 is MDHEN and CDR2 is SYDVKM. This CDR3 comprises 16 residues. V shed 5 bases and J 0 bases; nucleotides not matched to a gene: 9. The CDR3 region has the DNA TGTGCCAGCAGTAATTACGGGGGGGGAAGCTCCTACGAGCAGTACTTC. This translates into CASSNYGGGSSYEQYF.

The chain links TRBV6-1 to TRBJ2-5; TRBD2 aligns across 8 bases. With 6 bases clipped from V and 3 bases from J, the junction kept 9 bases outside the gene matches. Germline assignment: CDR1 MNHNS and CDR2 SASEGT. This CDR3 spans 15 amino acids. CDR3 DNA: TGTGCCAGCAGAAAAGGGCCAGCGGGAGAAGAGACCCAGTACTTC. This sequence encodes CASRKGPAGEETQYF.

In this sample, this clone turned up many times. This rearrangement joins TRBV4-3 to TRBJ1-1; D unclear. This CDR3 spans 16 amino acids. Between the trimmed V and J ends, which lost 0 bases and 0 bases, there was a span of 11 bases. Germline V gene lookup returns CDR1 LGHNA and CDR2 YSLEER. CDR3 bases: TGCGCCAGCAGCCAAGACGTTGCCAGGATGAACACTGAAGCTTTCTTT. Translated: CASSQDVARMNTEAFF.

V is TRBV5-4 and J is TRBJ2-5, with TRBD1 as a possible D gene (6 bases). The V gene lost 5 bases and the J gene lost 4 bases, with 21 bases spanning the gap. The CDR3 covers 16 residues. Germline assignment: CDR1 SGHNT and CDR2 YYREEE (reference sequence). CDR3 bases: TGTGCCAGCAGTCCTACTCCCACAGGGATGACAGAGACCCAGTACTTC. Translating gives CASSPTPTGMTETQYF.

The chain links TRBV4-3 to TRBJ1-2, with D hard to call. CDR1 LGHNA and CDR2 YSLEER come from the germline V gene. The CDR3 has 15 amino acids. Trimming took 0 bases from V and 4 from J, leaving 12 bases between them. The CDR3 DNA reads TGCGCCAGCAGCCAAGATAGCGGGTCTGGCTATGGCTACACCTTC. This sequence encodes CASSQDSGSGYGYTF.

This chain links TRBV7-9 with TRBJ2-3; the match to TRBD2 covers 9 bases. CDR1 and CDR2 from the germline V gene are SEHNR and FQNEAQ (reference sequence). The CDR3 is 16 residues long. V was clipped by 2 bases and J by 7 bases; unmatched bases: 10. In DNA form, the CDR3 reads TGTGCCAGCAGCTTATTGGGTAGCGGGAGTGTGAATACGCAGTATTTT. Its translation is CASSLLGSGSVNTQYF.

The V gene is TRBV7-9, the J gene TRBJ2-7; tentatively, D is TRBD2 (6 bases). Per germline, CDR1 SEHNR and CDR2 FQNEAQ (reference sequence). The length of the CDR3 is 17 residues. The V end lost 5 bases, the J end lost 3 bases, and 23 bases lay between the germline ends. The DNA of the CDR3 is TGTGCCAGCAGCCCCGGGGGTAGTTCCGACGGGTTCTACGAGCAGTACTTC. It specifies CASSPGGSSDGFYEQYF. The full variable domain, rest sourced from reference TRBV7-9 and TRBJ2-7, is DTGVSQNPRHKITKRGQNVTFRCDPISEHNRLYWYRQTLGQGPEFLTYFQNEAQLEKSRLLSDRFSAERPKGSFSTLEIQRTEQGDSAMYLCASSPGGSSDGFYEQYFGPGTRLTVT.

This chain joins TRBV27 and TRBJ2-4; D remains ambiguous. Germline-derived CDR1 and CDR2 are MNHEY and SMNVEV (reference sequence). V gave up 5 bases and J gave up 8 bases, with 13 bases separating them. The CDR3 spans 13 residues. CDR3 sequence: CASSPRRHDIQYF. In nucleotides, the CDR3 is TGTGCCAGCAGTCCTCGACGACACGACATTCAGTACTTC.

The chain is built from TRBV11-2 and TRBJ2-5; 10 positions match TRBD1. The CDR3 extends over 13 amino acids. J lost 2 bases, V lost 6 bases, and 0 bases had no gene match. Germline V gene data show CDR1 as SGHAT and CDR2 as FQNNGV. CDR3 bases: TGTGCCAGCAGGGGACAGGGGCAAGAGACCCAGTACTTC. This sequence encodes CASRGQGQETQYF.

The chain recombines TRBV25-1 with TRBJ1-1; TRBD1 is a possible D gene (5 bases). The V gene lost 5 bases and the J gene lost 5 bases, with 12 bases spanning the gap. CDR1 MGHDK and CDR2 SYGVNS come from the germline V gene. The CDR3 consists of 13 residues. CDR3 DNA sequence: TGTGCCAGCAGTTGGGGGGAAGTTACTGAAGCTTTCTTT. It is translated as CASSWGEVTEAFF.